Below, 12 T cell receptor beta chains from the same sample are listed, as sequenced in a study of response to subunit inactivated influenza vaccine. MiXCR, run by TCRdb on the RT-PCR reads, gives a single entry per CDR3 protein. The table shows almost 600,000 distinct CDR3 sequences, with about 14% occurring only once. The source was PBMCs from blood, collected roughly 12 days after vaccination. Every receptor here comes from a man over 45 who received an inactivated influenza vaccine.

V and J are TRBV28 and TRBJ1-2; D is possibly TRBD1 (6 bases). The CDR3 length is 12 residues. Trimming removed 11 bases from V and 8 bases from J, with 18 bases in between. Per germline, CDR1 MDHEN and CDR2 SYDVKM. As DNA, the CDR3 is TGTGCCCTCGGACAGTCCGCTCGCGGCTACACCTTC. Amino acids: CALGQSARGYTF.

V and J are TRBV15 and TRBJ2-3; D is perhaps TRBD1 (5 bases). Trimming shortened V by 1 base and J by 1 base, and 12 bases separated the two germline ends. Germline CDR1 is LNHNV and CDR2 is YYDKDF (reference sequence). The CDR3 has 16 residues. CDR3 sequence reads: CATSRGPPRGTDTQYF. In DNA, the CDR3 is TGTGCCACCAGCAGAGGTCCTCCCAGGGGCACAGATACGCAGTATTTT.

Only a few counts were recorded for this clonotype. The chain is built from TRBV10-3 and TRBJ2-3; TRBD2 matches 9 bases. Germline values: CDR1 ENHRY, CDR2 SYGVKD. The CDR3 has 18 amino acids. Losses at the gene ends were 0 bases for V and 4 bases for J; bases not matched to a gene: 11. Here the CDR3 DNA reads TGTGCCATCAGTGAGTCTCGATGGGCGGGGGGGTCGCCAGATACGCAGTATTTT. This translates into CAISESRWAGGSPDTQYF.

The chain carries TRBV20-1 and TRBJ2-5; D remains ambiguous. Deletions cut 3 bases from V and 5 bases from J, with 13 bases between. The germline gives CDR1 DFQATT, CDR2 SNEGSKA (reference sequence). The CDR3 extends over 13 amino acids. CDR3 region: CSASVLAGETQYF. Written as DNA, the CDR3 is TGCAGTGCTAGCGTACTCGCCGGGGAGACCCAGTACTTC.

The chain recombines TRBV20-1 with TRBJ1-1; 7 nucleotides line up with TRBD1. The J segment lost 0 bases and the V segment lost 0 bases, leaving 4 bases of the junction unmatched. CDR3 length equals 15 residues. CDR1 is DFQATT, CDR2 SNEGSKA, per germline (reference sequence). This chain's CDR3 is CSAREPGQMNTEAFF. CDR3 sequence (DNA): TGCAGTGCTAGAGAACCGGGACAGATGAACACTGAAGCTTTCTTT.

There are a few counts of this clonotype. The V gene is TRBV12-3 or TRBV12-4, the J gene TRBJ1-3, with D perhaps TRBD1 (5 bases). The CDR3 contains 16 residues. Between the trimmed V and J ends, which lost 6 bases and 5 bases, there was a span of 20 bases. CDR3 DNA sequence: TGTGCCAGCAGCTTCCTCGGGACTTCCGGCCGAAACACCATATATTTT. It codes for CASSFLGTSGRNTIYF.

This clonotype came up many times. V gene TRBV20-1 combines with J gene TRBJ2-3; D is possibly TRBD2 (6 bases). V lost 0 bases, J lost 1 base, and 11 bases lay in between. The CDR3 loop spans 15 amino acids. Germline CDR1 and CDR2: DFQATT and SNEGSKA (reference sequence). The CDR3 DNA follows: TGCAGTGCTAGAGATGGGAGGAGGGGCACAGATACGCAGTATTTT. Amino acid sequence: CSARDGRRGTDTQYF.

This clonotype was recorded a few times. This chain joins TRBV11-2 and TRBJ1-6; tentatively, D is TRBD1 (5 bases). The CDR3 spans 15 residues. V was shortened by 4 bases and J by 7 bases, with 14 bases between the two germline ends. Germline CDR1 reads SGHAT; CDR2 reads FQNNGV. The CDR3 nucleotides read TGTGCCAGCAGCTCCGGGCCCCAGGGAAATTCACCCCTCCACTTT. Translating gives CASSSGPQGNSPLHF. The entire variable domain, with the rest obtained from reference TRBV11-2 and TRBJ1-6, is as follows: EAGVAQSPRYKIIEKRQSVAFWCNPISGHATLYWYQQILGQGPKLLIQFQNNGVVDDSQLPKDRFSAERLKGVDSTLKIQPAKLEDSAVYLCASSSGPQGNSPLHFGNGTRLTVT.

This clonotype was seen more than once but under ten times. This sequence joins TRBV4-1 and TRBJ2-7, with D possibly TRBD1 on 6 matching bases. V lost 1 base, J lost 7 bases, and 14 bases lay in between. This CDR3 spans 14 amino acids. Germline loops: CDR1 MGHRA, CDR2 YSYEKL. The CDR3 DNA follows: TGCGCCAGCAGCCAAGTGCAGGGGATAGGGGAGCAGTACTTC. Encoded protein: CASSQVQGIGEQYF.

This clonotype was seen ten or more times. J is TRBJ2-3 and V is TRBV12-3 or TRBV12-4; perhaps TRBD1 as D (5 bases). V was clipped by 6 bases and J by 0 bases, with 16 bases between them. This CDR3 spans 16 amino acids. As DNA, the CDR3 is TGTGCCAGCAGCGTAAGGCAAAGGGGAAGCACAGATACGCAGTATTTT. This gives the protein CASSVRQRGSTDTQYF.

The rearrangement joins TRBV4-2 to TRBJ2-1; D unresolved. Germline V CDR1 and CDR2: LGHNA, YNFKEQ. CDR3 length equals 14 residues. The V gene lost 0 bases and the J gene lost 9 bases, with 12 bases spanning the gap. CDR3 sequence (DNA): TGTGCCAGCAGCCAAGACTTATTTAGTACTGAGCAGTTCTTC. This encodes CASSQDLFSTEQFF.

This chain uses TRBV6-1 with TRBJ2-7; tentative D call: TRBD1 (6 bases). V was cut by 9 bases and J by 6 bases, with 21 bases left in between. The germline CDR1 and CDR2 sequences are MNHNS and SASEGT. This CDR3 has 14 amino acids. In DNA, the CDR3 is TGTGCCAGTTCTGAGGAACAGGGTGGCCTCGAGCAGTACTTC. Encoded protein: CASSEEQGGLEQYF.